The present T cell receptor beta chain was sequenced within a study of molecular identifiers for immune sequencing clone quantification (dated by TCRdb to the late 2010s). With regard to the full study: For a replicate experiment, RNA from about 21,000 or 97,000 naive CD8 T cells was divided into five aliquots, of which four were sequenced. CD8 T cells were used in a methods study to benchmark molecular-identifier clustering-based TCR repertoire sequencing (MIDCIRS) and TCR RNA copy counting. Findings and caveats that apply to the study as a whole: When barcode sub-clustering was not used, chimeric consensus sequences inflated TCR diversity, with chimeras reaching as high as 47%. Spiked-in Jurkat TCR RNA (approximately eleven copies' worth), which is not part of the donor repertoire, was contained in the naive libraries. Identical TCR molecules sharing a barcode could cause highly expanded clone sizes to be underestimated. Modeling gave 3 to 3.5 recovered TCR RNA copies per cell versus 9.5 to 10 by digital PCR, implying around 33% capture efficiency. Even against a background of some 1 million naive CD8 T cells, spiked-in Jurkat TCR RNA amounting to a single cell's worth was reported to be detectable. In CMV-specific effector cells, clones with more than 20 RNA copies contained over 99% of molecules, whereas in naive cells such clones contained under 1% of molecules.

This clonotype was counted a few times. Its antigen remains unidentified. No base qualities exist here, and no much larger clone lies one base off it. The junction shows trimming of 5 bases on V and 2 bases on J, plus 12 bases between the germline ends. The CDR3 runs 14 residues from the cysteine to the phenylalanine. The CDR3 DNA has 42 bases and is translated from base 1. The library was produced with PCR. TCRdb records NextSeq 500 as the sequencer. Bulk TCR libraries were generated as previously described, with the TCR primers listed in Table S5 used. Purification of total RNA was performed with the Qiagen AllPrep DNA/RNA kit. Before analysis, reads from multiple sequencing runs of one library were combined. Under the source paper's analysis protocol: Reads were retained only if an exact TCR constant sequence was present, and the retained reads were trimmed to 150 nt and grouped according to their 12-nt molecular barcodes. Reads inside each barcode group were sub-clustered using a 15% Levenshtein threshold, and a quality-weighted consensus sequence was constructed for each RNA molecule. Non-functional sequences were filtered out, along with any lower-count sequence sitting one edit away from another sequence. On the basis of fitting two negative binomial distributions, barcode sub-clusters with fewer than 20% of the maximum read count were discarded. TCRdb reworked the public reads: Q25 trimming with fastp, MiXCR clone assembly, productive beta chains retained. Each CDR3 protein gets just one entry, which takes the most common genes and DNA from the rows behind it. The V and J calls and clone size are TCRdb's, not the authors'. The table for this sample lists hundreds of thousands of distinct CDR3 sequences; 25% of them were counted only once. The top ten constitute 0.7% to 0.95% of the sample.

Libraries of naive CD8 T cells were generated from approximately 20,000 to 1,000,000 sorted cells, with 10%, 30% or 50% of the purified RNA used. Naive CD8 T cells were FACS-sorted as CD8+CD4-CCR7+CD45RA+ on a BD FACSAria II into RLT Plus buffer. Detection sensitivity was tested by spiking Jurkat RNA equal to approximately 9 TCR copies' worth into samples containing roughly 19,000-1,000,000 naive CD8 T cells. CD8 T cells were enriched using RosetteSep CD8+ T Cell Enrichment Cocktail and Ficoll-Paque, and the enriched cells then underwent ACK red cell lysis. This clonotype was sampled from a human donor in good health. Some libraries in this study had Jurkat cell RNA spiked in. This receptor chain uses TRBV12-3 or TRBV12-4 and TRBJ1-2, with the identity of the D gene unclear. The sequencing input was naive CD8+ T cells from blood, with Jurkat cell RNA spiked in. Interpreted using the paper, the cell subset or site label stands for: FACS-sorted CD8+CD4-CCR7+CD45RA+ naive T cells. The DNA sequence follows: TGTGCCAGCAGTCCCACCCCGGAAAACTATGGCTACACCTTC. Translated, this is CASSPTPENYGYTF.